Presented here are 20 T cell receptor beta chains from one specimen sequenced in a study of blood T cell repertoires in COVID-19. Data came from immunoSEQ multiplex PCR; TCRdb stores just in-frame clones and leaves some out. The sample records roughly 400,000 clones, around 87% being singletons. Sequenced: peripheral blood. These receptors came from a woman aged 55-70 years with COVID-19, enrolled during active disease.

This sequence joins TRBV7-3 and TRBJ2-3; 10 bases match TRBD2. Trimming removed 5 bases from V and 7 bases from J; junction bases left unmatched: 6. Germline loops: CDR1 SGHTA, CDR2 FQGTGA. This CDR3 is 14 amino acids long. In DNA form, the CDR3 reads TGTGCCAGCAGCCTTAGCGGGGGGCAAAATACGCAGTATTTT. This encodes CASSLSGGQNTQYF.

About this clone itself: Other DNA variants within this sample encode the same CDR3. The rearrangement joins TRBV18 to TRBJ1-1, with TRBD1 identical over 9 bases. The CDR3 consists of 15 residues. Losses at the gene ends were 1 base for V and 1 base for J; bases not matched to a gene: 1. Germline values: CDR1 KGHSH, CDR2 LQKENI. CDR3 sequence reads: CASSPLGQGNTEAFF. The CDR3 coding sequence is TGTGCCAGCTCACCACTGGGACAGGGGAACACTGAAGCTTTCTTT.

This chain connects TRBV3-1 (or the pseudogene TRBV3-2) to TRBJ1-2; 8 bases fit TRBD1. This CDR3 spans 15 amino acids. From germline, CDR1 is LGHDT and CDR2 YNNKEL (reference sequence). V trimming: 2 bases; J trimming: 4 bases; junction bases outside the gene matches: 6. The CDR3 loop reads CASSQRTGSGYGYTF. For the CDR3, the DNA is TGTGCCAGCAGCCAACGGACAGGGTCAGGCTATGGCTACACCTTC.

V is TRBV28 and J is TRBJ2-1; 13 bases are shared with TRBD2. This CDR3 is built from 14 residues. With 6 bases clipped from V and 7 bases from J, the junction kept 3 bases outside the gene matches. Germline CDR1 is MDHEN and CDR2 is SYDVKM. For the CDR3, the DNA is TGTGCCAGCAGGTTACTAGCGGGGGGGAATGAGCAGTTCTTC. Protein sequence: CASRLLAGGNEQFF. Looking up the rest from reference TRBV28 and TRBJ2-1 gives the full variable domain: DVKVTQSSRYLVKRTGEKVFLECVQDMDHENMFWYRQDPGLGLRLIYFSYDVKMKEKGDIPEGYSVSREKKERFSLILESASTNQTSMYLCASRLLAGGNEQFFGPGTRLTVL.

This clone was detected only a few times. This chain joins TRBV27 and TRBJ1-1; perhaps TRBD1 as D (6 bases). V lost 3 bases and J lost 5, with 10 bases in between. The CDR3 spans 13 residues. Germline V gene data show CDR1 as MNHEY and CDR2 as SMNVEV (reference sequence). CDR3 DNA sequence: TGTGCCAGCAGTTTTACAGGGTTAACTGAAGCTTTCTTT. This gives the protein CASSFTGLTEAFF.

This rearrangement joins TRBV2 to TRBJ1-5; the match to TRBD1 covers 7 bases. Germline V gene data show CDR1 as SNHLY and CDR2 as FYNNEI. The CDR3 is 15 amino acids. The V segment lost 7 bases and the J segment 0 bases; nucleotides outside the gene matches: 6. CDR3 coding DNA: TGTGCCAGCAAGCCACAGGGGAGTAGCAATCAGCCCCAGCATTTT. Protein: CASKPQGSSNQPQHF.

This rearrangement joins TRBV7-3 to TRBJ2-1, with D perhaps TRBD1 (5 bases). Trimming shortened V by 5 bases and J by 10 bases, and 12 bases separated the two germline ends. The CDR3 runs 12 residues. From germline, CDR1 is SGHTA and CDR2 FQGTGA. DNA of the CDR3: TGTGCCAGCAGCCTCCCCAACAGGGAGCAGTTCTTC. Its translation is CASSLPNREQFF. Full variable domain (missing parts from reference TRBV7-3 and TRBJ2-1): GAGVSQTPSNKVTEKGKYVELRCDPISGHTALYWYRQSLGQGPEFLIYFQGTGAADDSGLPNDRFFAVRPEGSVSTLKIQRTERGDSAVYLCASSLPNREQFFGPGTRLTVL.

This clone has only one observation. The chain carries TRBV7-3 and TRBJ1-1; D remains unclear. CDR3 size: 14 residues. Germline CDR1 is SGHTA and CDR2 is FQGTGA. The V gene lost 1 base and the J gene lost 1 base, with 7 bases spanning the gap. The CDR3 DNA reads as TGTGCCAGCAGCTTAATGGGCACGAACACTGAAGCTTTCTTT. The encoded protein is CASSLMGTNTEAFF.

V gene TRBV12-3 or TRBV12-4 combines with J gene TRBJ2-3; 8 bases align to TRBD2. The CDR3 runs to 13 residues. The trim removed 6 bases at V and 4 bases at J, leaving 3 bases unmatched. The CDR3 nucleotides are TGTGCCAGCAGACGGGGGGGCCCAGATACGCAGTATTTT. Amino acid sequence: CASRRGGPDTQYF.

The gene calls are TRBV5-4 and TRBJ2-5; 8 nucleotides match TRBD1. The length of the CDR3 is 15 residues. After removal of 0 bases from V and 1 base from J, the junction contained 2 bases not matched to a gene. From germline, CDR1 is SGHNT and CDR2 YYREEE (reference sequence). CDR3: CASSLGTGIQETQYF. The CDR3 coding sequence is TGTGCCAGCAGCTTGGGGACAGGGATCCAAGAGACCCAGTACTTC.

The rearrangement links TRBV20-1 to TRBJ2-7; possibly TRBD1 for D (6 bases). V dropped 5 bases and J dropped 7 bases, with 9 bases sitting between them. CDR1 DFQATT and CDR2 SNEGSKA come from the germline V gene (reference sequence). The CDR3 runs 10 residues. The CDR3 coding sequence is TGCAGTGCTTCCCAGGGGGAGCAGTACTTC. This translates into CSASQGEQYF.

The chain links TRBV20-1 to TRBJ1-1; the match to TRBD1 covers 7 bases. With V trimmed by 3 bases and J by 6 bases, 4 bases remained unmatched. Per the germline V gene, CDR1 is DFQATT and CDR2 is SNEGSKA (reference sequence). The CDR3 length is 12 residues. Written as DNA, the CDR3 is TGCAGTGCTAGTCAGGGGGACGCTGAAGCTTTCTTT. Protein sequence: CSASQGDAEAFF.

This clone was detected only a few times. The chain joins TRBV2 to TRBJ1-6; TRBD1 matches 9 bases. Germline V CDR1 and CDR2: SNHLY, FYNNEI. The CDR3 loop spans 13 amino acids. With V trimmed by 9 bases and J by 5 bases, 2 bases remained unmatched. DNA of the CDR3: TGTGCCAGGGACAGGGGTAATAATTCACCCCTCCACTTT. Translated: CARDRGNNSPLHF.

The chain has TRBV6-5 and TRBJ1-2, with D tentatively TRBD1 (6 bases). This CDR3 contains 15 residues. Trimming cost V 2 bases and J 7 bases, with 17 bases left between them. Germline values: CDR1 MNHEY, CDR2 SVGAGI. CDR3 nucleotides: TGTGCCAGCAGTTACAGCCCACAGGGAGTGGGTGGCTACACCTTC. It translates to CASSYSPQGVGGYTF.

V and J are TRBV2 and TRBJ1-6; TRBD1 matches at 9 bases. The CDR3 runs to 14 residues. Trimming took 4 bases from V and 7 from J; bases not matched to a gene: 2. The germline V gene has CDR1 SNHLY and CDR2 FYNNEI. For the CDR3, the DNA is TGTGCCAGCAGTGTCGACAGGGGGAATTCACCCCTCCACTTT. The encoded protein is CASSVDRGNSPLHF.

The rearrangement links TRBV6-2 or TRBV6-3 to TRBJ1-5, with D tentatively TRBD1 (5 bases). Trimming removed 0 bases from V and 6 bases from J, with 12 bases in between. Germline-derived CDR1 and CDR2 are MNHEY and SVGEGT. CDR3 length: 15 amino acids. CDR3 DNA: TGTGCCAGCAGTTACTCGGGGCCAGGAACTCAGCCCCAGCATTTT. Residues: CASSYSGPGTQPQHF.

This chain connects TRBV5-6 to TRBJ2-3; D is unresolved. Germline V lookup: CDR1 SGHDT, CDR2 YYEEEE. Trimming cost V 2 bases and J 0 bases, with 13 bases left between them. The CDR3 is 16 residues long. In DNA form, the CDR3 reads TGTGCCAGCAGCTTACGAGGTCGATCTAGCACAGATACGCAGTATTTT. This gives the protein CASSLRGRSSTDTQYF.

CDR3 loop: CASSEQGNEQFF. The CDR3 nucleotides read TGTGCCAGCAGCGAACAGGGGAATGAGCAGTTCTTC. The J gene is TRBJ2-1, the V gene TRBV7-3, with 7 positions matching TRBD1. Germline V lookup: CDR1 SGHTA, CDR2 FQGTGA. This CDR3 has 12 amino acids. The V and J ends lost 5 bases and 7 bases, in that order; junction bases with no gene match: 2.

The gene calls are TRBV2 and TRBJ2-7, with 8 bases matching TRBD1. CDR3 length: 14 amino acids. J gave up 2 bases and V 6 bases, and 6 bases lay outside the gene matches. The germline V gene encodes CDR1 SNHLY and CDR2 FYNNEI. DNA of the CDR3: TGTGCCAGCAGACCACAGGGGGGTCCCTACGAGCAGTACTTC. As protein: CASRPQGGPYEQYF. The variable domain in full, completed from reference TRBV2 and TRBJ2-7, reads EPEVTQTPSHQVTQMGQEVILRCVPISNHLYFYWYRQILGQKVEFLVSFYNNEISEKSEIFDDQFSVERPDGSNFTLKIRSTKLEDSAMYFCASRPQGGPYEQYFGPGTRLTVT.

J is TRBJ2-1 and V is TRBV5-1, with 11 bases identical to TRBD1. This CDR3 spans 14 amino acids. The J segment lost 7 bases and the V segment lost 3 bases, leaving 3 bases of the junction unmatched. Germline V CDR1 and CDR2: SGHRS, YFSETQ. The DNA of the CDR3 is TGCGCCAGCAGCTCGGGACAGGGGGTGAATGAGCAGTTCTTC. It is translated as CASSSGQGVNEQFF.